This record covers a single TCR beta chain. What it recognizes is unknown. The entry originates in a study of T cell responses to AZD1222 COVID-19 vaccine. General observations from the study: Repertoire sampling happened only post peak T cell response. Reports say nearly half of spike-specific TCRs go after unmutated variant regions. When two AZD1222 doses had been given, Spike-specific TCR breadth and depth rose. Females made up more of the donors, who were largely white British, and clonal diversity may have come out too low.

V was pared by 5 bases and J by 1 base, with 15 bases between. The V gene's germline CDR1 is SGHKS and CDR2 YYEKEE (reference sequence). This CDR3 has 15 amino acids. Sequenced by immunoSEQ multiplex PCR; TCRdb stores in-frame clones only, minus some. Among about 150,000 clones listed, 88% were seen once. This clonotype originated in an adult who received the MenACWY meningococcal vaccine as a control. Sample: peripheral blood, taken 28 days after the second dose of the MenACWY control vaccine. This chain connects TRBV5-5 to TRBJ1-1, with a tentative D call TRBD1 (6 bases). The CDR3 loop is CASSRTASQNTEAFF. The CDR3, as DNA: TGTGCCAGCAGTCGGACAGCGTCTCAGAACACTGAAGCTTTCTTT. Full variable domain (outside the CDR3, taken from reference TRBV5-5 and TRBJ1-1): DAGVTQSPTHLIKTRGQQVTLRCSPISGHKSVSWYQQVLGQGPQFIFQYYEKEERGRGNFPDRFSARQFPNYSSELNVNALLLGDSALYLCASSRTASQNTEAFFGQGTRLTVV.